This passage covers 11 T cell receptor beta chains from one sample sequenced in a study of blood T cell repertoires in COVID-19. The assay was immunoSEQ multiplex PCR, and TCRdb's table has in-frame clones only and misses some. Of over 300,000 clones in the sample, about 89% were seen once. The specimen sequenced was peripheral blood. The receptor source for this set is a middle-aged man with acute or convalescent COVID-19.

The CDR3 here is CAWSRVSEAFF. CDR3 DNA: TGTGCCTGGAGCCGAGTGTCTGAAGCTTTCTTT. This chain joins TRBV30 and TRBJ1-1; D unresolved. Germline assignment: CDR1 GTSNPN and CDR2 SVGIG (reference sequence). The CDR3 is 11 residues long. Trimming took off 3 bases at V and 6 bases at J, with 8 bases between the two ends.

The chain employs TRBV19 and TRBJ2-7; perhaps TRBD1 as D (6 bases). CDR3 length: 15 residues. Germline CDR1 and CDR2: LNHDA and SQIVND (reference sequence). The V end lost 0 bases, the J end lost 7 bases, and 16 bases lay between the germline ends. The CDR3 DNA is TGTGCCAGTAGTATAGACGGCCAGGGGCTAAGGGAGCAGTACTTC. Translated, it gives CASSIDGQGLREQYF.

V gene TRBV28 combines with J gene TRBJ2-7; TRBD1 matches 9 bases. The CDR3 loop spans 14 amino acids. Germline assignment: CDR1 MDHEN and CDR2 SYDVKM. V was pared by 10 bases and J by 3 bases, with 10 bases of the junction left unmatched. The CDR3 bases are TGTGCCACCGCTCGACAGGGGGTTATCTACGAGCAGTACTTC. This codes for CATARQGVIYEQYF. The full variable domain, with the rest looked up from reference TRBV28 and TRBJ2-7, is DVKVTQSSRYLVKRTGEKVFLECVQDMDHENMFWYRQDPGLGLRLIYFSYDVKMKEKGDIPEGYSVSREKKERFSLILESASTNQTSMYLCATARQGVIYEQYFGPGTRLTVT.

The chain links TRBV21-1 to TRBJ1-2; the table's D call of TRBD1 was not tested on the DNA. TRBV21-1 is assigned pseudogene status. This CDR3 is built from 17 residues. CDR3 loop: CASSLPGRGEKMPGYTF. CDR3 sequence (DNA): TGTGCCAGCAGCCTCCCGGGCAGGGGGGAGAAGATGCCTGGCTACACCTTC.

The chain employs TRBV19 and TRBJ2-7, with TRBD1 matching 10 bases. In germline, CDR1 is LNHDA, CDR2 SQIVND (reference sequence). The CDR3 covers 17 residues. After removal of 5 bases from V and 0 bases from J, the junction contained 10 bases not matched to a gene. The CDR3 sequence is CASSPRPGQGLSYEQYF. CDR3 DNA: TGTGCCAGTAGTCCACGCCCGGGACAGGGGCTCTCCTACGAGCAGTACTTC. The variable domain in full, with the rest retrieved from reference TRBV19 and TRBJ2-7, is DGGITQSPKYLFRKEGQNVTLSCEQNLNHDAMYWYRQDPGQGLRLIYYSQIVNDFQKGDIAEGYSVSREKKESFPLTVTSAQKNPTAFYLCASSPRPGQGLSYEQYFGPGTRLTVT.

The CDR3 protein is CASSPDSEETQYF. For the CDR3, the DNA is TGTGCCAGCAGCCCAGACTCAGAAGAGACCCAGTACTTC. V gene TRBV2 combines with J gene TRBJ2-5; D remains ambiguous. V lost 6 bases to trimming and J lost 3 bases, with 11 bases between them. The germline V gene has CDR1 SNHLY and CDR2 FYNNEI. The CDR3 is 13 residues long. Based on the CDR3 plus reference TRBV2 and TRBJ2-5, the full variable domain is EPEVTQTPSHQVTQMGQEVILRCVPISNHLYFYWYRQILGQKVEFLVSFYNNEISEKSEIFDDQFSVERPDGSNFTLKIRSTKLEDSAMYFCASSPDSEETQYFGPGTRLLVL.

J is TRBJ2-7 and V is TRBV30; 15 positions match TRBD2. Per the germline V gene, CDR1 is GTSNPN and CDR2 is SVGIG (reference sequence). V trimming: 1 base; J trimming: 3 bases; junction bases outside the gene matches: 4. CDR3 length: 16 amino acids. Here the CDR3 DNA reads TGTGCCTGGAGTGCCGGACTAGCGGGGGGGATCTACGAGCAGTACTTC. This sequence encodes CAWSAGLAGGIYEQYF. The full variable domain, completed using reference TRBV30 and TRBJ2-7, is SQTIHQWPATLVQPVGSPLSLECTVEGTSNPNLYWYRQAAGRGLQLLFYSVGIGQISSEVPQNLSASRPQDRQFILSSKKLLLSDSGFYLCAWSAGLAGGIYEQYFGPGTRLTVT.

The chain employs TRBV11-2 and TRBJ2-7; D not resolved. This CDR3 has 14 residues. Trimming cost V 1 base and J 5 bases, with 12 bases left between them. CDR1 and CDR2 (germline): SGHAT, FQNNGV. The chain's CDR3 is CASSLVSGNDEQYF. The DNA of the CDR3 is TGTGCCAGCAGCTTAGTTTCGGGTAACGACGAGCAGTACTTC.

The chain carries TRBV7-3 and TRBJ1-2, with 8 bases matching TRBD1. V dropped 2 bases and J dropped 4; count of bases not matched to a gene: 3. This CDR3 has 14 residues. Germline V gives CDR1 SGHTA, CDR2 FQGTGA. The CDR3 sequence: CASSLGGTGYGYTF. DNA of the CDR3: TGTGCCAGCAGCTTAGGGGGGACAGGCTATGGCTACACCTTC.

J is TRBJ1-5 and V is TRBV6-5, with 9 bases matching TRBD1. Germline CDR1 reads MNHEY; CDR2 reads SVGAGI. This CDR3 spans 15 amino acids. The V and J ends lost 1 base and 6 bases, in that order; junction bases with no gene match: 4. Written as DNA, the CDR3 is TGTGCCAGCAGTTACTGGGACAGGGAGGGTCAGCCCCAGCATTTT. Protein sequence: CASSYWDREGQPQHF.

The CDR3 bases are TGTGCCAGCAGCTTAGGGGGGCAGTTCTTCAGCTATGGCTACACCTTC. Amino acid sequence: CASSLGGQFFSYGYTF. The chain combines TRBV7-9 with TRBJ1-2, with D tentatively TRBD1 (6 bases). Germline V gives CDR1 SEHNR, CDR2 FQNEAQ (reference sequence). V was cut by 1 base and J by 4 bases, with 16 bases left in between. This CDR3 comprises 16 residues.